This TCR beta chain was identified during a study of T cell responses to AZD1222 COVID-19 vaccine. Study-wide background: Pooled together were second doses at about 4 or about 12 weeks. Study-level points and caveats: Reportedly, nearly half of unique spike TCRs recognized epitopes outside B.1.351/B.1.1.7 mutations. Recipients of AZD1222 seropositive at baseline numbered only 5 to 7.

Trimming left V 0 bases short and J 4 bases short, with 11 bases between. Germline V gene data show CDR1 as LNHNV and CDR2 as YYDKDF (reference sequence). There are 15 residues in the CDR3. About this clone: As yet, its antigen is unknown.

TCRdb's table, derived via immunoSEQ multiplex PCR, lists solely in-frame clones and lacks some. The data hold fewer than 200,000 clones, with around 92% observed a single time. The sequences come from peripheral blood, collected on day 0 of AZD1222 vaccination. This TCR was recovered from an adult in good health. The chain uses TRBV15 and TRBJ2-3, with D perhaps TRBD2 (7 bases). The CDR3: CATSRDGGGADTQYF. For the CDR3, the DNA is TGTGCCACCAGCAGAGATGGGGGGGGCGCAGATACGCAGTATTTT. The full variable domain, rest sourced from reference TRBV15 and TRBJ2-3, is DAMVIQNPRYQVTQFGKPVTLSCSQTLNHNVMYWYQQKSSQAPKLLFHYYDKDFNNEADTPDNFQSRRPNTSFCFLDIRSPGLGDTAMYLCATSRDGGGADTQYFGPGTRLTVL.